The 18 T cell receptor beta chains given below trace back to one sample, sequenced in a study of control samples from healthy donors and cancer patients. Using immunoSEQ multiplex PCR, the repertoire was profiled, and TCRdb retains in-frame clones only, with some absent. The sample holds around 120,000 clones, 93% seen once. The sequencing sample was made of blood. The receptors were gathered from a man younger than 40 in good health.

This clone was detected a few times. The DNA for the CDR3 is TGTGCCATCAGTGAGGCGACAGGGCTGAACACTGAAGCTTTCTTT. It encodes CAISEATGLNTEAFF. The rearrangement links TRBV10-3 to TRBJ1-1; 7 bases agree with TRBD1. This CDR3 is built from 15 residues. Germline CDR1 ENHRY, CDR2 SYGVKD. V was clipped by 2 bases and J by 0 bases; unmatched bases: 3.

CDR3 in DNA: TGCGCCAGCAGCCTACAGGGGTCTGGGGCCAACGTCCTGACTTTC. Residues: CASSLQGSGANVLTF. The J gene is TRBJ2-6, the V gene TRBV5-1, with 7 nucleotides matching TRBD1. The CDR3 has 15 residues. With 4 bases clipped from V and 1 base from J, the junction kept 2 bases outside the gene matches. Germline loops: CDR1 SGHRS, CDR2 YFSETQ.

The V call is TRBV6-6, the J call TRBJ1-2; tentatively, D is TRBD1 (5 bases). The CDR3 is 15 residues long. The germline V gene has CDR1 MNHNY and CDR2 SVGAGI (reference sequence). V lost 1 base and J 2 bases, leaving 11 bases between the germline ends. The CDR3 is CASSYFEAGNYGYTF. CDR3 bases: TGTGCCAGCAGTTACTTCGAGGCAGGGAACTATGGCTACACCTTC.

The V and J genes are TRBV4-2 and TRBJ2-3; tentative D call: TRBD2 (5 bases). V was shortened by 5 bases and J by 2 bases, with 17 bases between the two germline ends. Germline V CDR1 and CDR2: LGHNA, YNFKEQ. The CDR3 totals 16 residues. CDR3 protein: CASSGRLPGLTDTQYF. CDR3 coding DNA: TGTGCCAGCAGCGGCCGACTACCAGGACTCACAGATACGCAGTATTTT.

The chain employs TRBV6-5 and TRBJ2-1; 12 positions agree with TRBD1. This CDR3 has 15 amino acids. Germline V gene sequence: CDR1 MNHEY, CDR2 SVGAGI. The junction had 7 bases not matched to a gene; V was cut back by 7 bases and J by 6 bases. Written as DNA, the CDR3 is TGTGCCAGCAACGCTGGGACAGGGGGCGGCAATGAGCAGTTCTTC. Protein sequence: CASNAGTGGGNEQFF.

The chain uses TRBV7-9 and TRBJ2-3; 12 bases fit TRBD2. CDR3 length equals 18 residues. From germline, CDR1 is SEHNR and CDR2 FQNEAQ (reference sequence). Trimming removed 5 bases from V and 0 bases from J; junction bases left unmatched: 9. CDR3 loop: CASSPTSGGRMSTDTQYF. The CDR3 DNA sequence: TGTGCCAGCAGCCCCACTAGCGGGGGGCGGATGAGCACAGATACGCAGTATTTT.

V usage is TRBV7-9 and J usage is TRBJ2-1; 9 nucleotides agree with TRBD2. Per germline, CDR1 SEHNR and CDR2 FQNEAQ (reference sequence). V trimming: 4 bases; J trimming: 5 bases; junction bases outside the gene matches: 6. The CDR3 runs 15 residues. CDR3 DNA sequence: TGTGCCAGCAGCTCCCCCGGGACTAGCAACAATGAGCAGTTCTTC. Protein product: CASSSPGTSNNEQFF.

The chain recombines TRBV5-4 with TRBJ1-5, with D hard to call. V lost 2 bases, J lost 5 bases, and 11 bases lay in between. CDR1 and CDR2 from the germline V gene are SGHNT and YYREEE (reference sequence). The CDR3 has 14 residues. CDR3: CASSFEGSDQPQHF. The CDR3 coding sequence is TGTGCCAGCAGCTTCGAAGGATCGGATCAGCCCCAGCATTTT.

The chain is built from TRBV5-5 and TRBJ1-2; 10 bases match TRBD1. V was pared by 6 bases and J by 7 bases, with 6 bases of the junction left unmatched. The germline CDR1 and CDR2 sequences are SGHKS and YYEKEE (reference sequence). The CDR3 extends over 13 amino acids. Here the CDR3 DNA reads TGTGCCAGCAACGAAGGACAGGGGGGTGGCTACACCTTC. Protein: CASNEGQGGGYTF.

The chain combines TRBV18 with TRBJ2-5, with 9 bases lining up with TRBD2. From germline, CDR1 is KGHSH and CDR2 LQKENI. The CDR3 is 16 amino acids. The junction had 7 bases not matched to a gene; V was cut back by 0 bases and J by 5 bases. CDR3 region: CASSPPRSGGSETQYF. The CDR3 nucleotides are TGTGCCAGCTCACCACCGCGGAGCGGGGGGTCCGAGACCCAGTACTTC.

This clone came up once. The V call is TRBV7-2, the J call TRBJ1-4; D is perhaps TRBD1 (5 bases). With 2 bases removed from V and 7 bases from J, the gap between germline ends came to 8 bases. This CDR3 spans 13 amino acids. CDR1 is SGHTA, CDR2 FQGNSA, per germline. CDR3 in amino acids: CASSLWGPEKLFF. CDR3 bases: TGTGCCAGCAGCTTATGGGGACCTGAAAAACTGTTTTTT.

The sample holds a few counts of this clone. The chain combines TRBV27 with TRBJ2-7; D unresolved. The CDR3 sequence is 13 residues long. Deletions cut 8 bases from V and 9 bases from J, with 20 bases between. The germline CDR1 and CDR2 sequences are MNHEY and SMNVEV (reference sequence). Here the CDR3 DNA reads TGTGCCAGCGGTCGGTCCCCTCTATATGTGCAGTACTTC. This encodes CASGRSPLYVQYF.

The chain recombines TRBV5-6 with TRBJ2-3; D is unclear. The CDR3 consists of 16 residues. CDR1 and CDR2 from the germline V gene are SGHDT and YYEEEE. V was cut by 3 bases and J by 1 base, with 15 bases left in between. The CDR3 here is CASSSLRSLGTDTQYF. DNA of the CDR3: TGTGCCAGCAGCTCTTTGCGATCCCTTGGCACAGATACGCAGTATTTT.

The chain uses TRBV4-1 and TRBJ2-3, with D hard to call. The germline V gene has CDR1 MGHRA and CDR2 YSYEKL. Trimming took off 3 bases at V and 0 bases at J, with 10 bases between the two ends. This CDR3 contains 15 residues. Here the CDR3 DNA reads TGCGCCAGCAGCCAGACTTTGACTAGCACAGATACGCAGTATTTT. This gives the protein CASSQTLTSTDTQYF.

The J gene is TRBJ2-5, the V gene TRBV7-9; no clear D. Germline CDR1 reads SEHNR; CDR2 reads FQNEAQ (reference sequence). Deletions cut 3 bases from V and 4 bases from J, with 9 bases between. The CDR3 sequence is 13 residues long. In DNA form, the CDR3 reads TGTGCCAGCAGCTTCAAACCTCCAGAGACCCAGTACTTC. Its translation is CASSFKPPETQYF.

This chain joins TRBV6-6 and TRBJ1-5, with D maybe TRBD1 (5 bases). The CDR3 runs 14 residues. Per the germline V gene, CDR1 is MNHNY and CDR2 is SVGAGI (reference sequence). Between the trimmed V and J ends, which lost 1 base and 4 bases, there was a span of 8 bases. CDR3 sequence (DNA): TGTGCCAGCAGTTACTTCGGGGGGAATCAGCCCCAGCATTTT. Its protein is CASSYFGGNQPQHF.

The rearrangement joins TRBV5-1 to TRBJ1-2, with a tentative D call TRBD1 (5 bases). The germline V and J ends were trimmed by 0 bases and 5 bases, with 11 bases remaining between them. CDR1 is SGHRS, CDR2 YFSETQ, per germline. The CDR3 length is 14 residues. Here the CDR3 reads CASSLGHKGYGYTF. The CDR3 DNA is TGCGCCAGCAGCTTGGGACACAAGGGGTATGGCTACACCTTC. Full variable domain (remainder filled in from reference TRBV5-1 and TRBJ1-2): KAGVTQTPRYLIKTRGQQVTLSCSPISGHRSVSWYQQTPGQGLQFLFEYFSETQRNKGNFPGRFSGRQFSNSRSEMNVSTLELGDSALYLCASSLGHKGYGYTFGSGTRLTVV.

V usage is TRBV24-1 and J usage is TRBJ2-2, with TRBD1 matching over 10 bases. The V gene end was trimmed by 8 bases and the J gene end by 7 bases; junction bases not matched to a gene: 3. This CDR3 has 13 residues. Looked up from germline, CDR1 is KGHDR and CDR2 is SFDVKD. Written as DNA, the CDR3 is TGTGCCACCAAGGGACAGGGGATCGGGGAGCTGTTTTTT. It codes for CATKGQGIGELFF.